This entry lists 31 T cell receptor beta chains sequenced from one sample in a study of T cell responses to AZD1222 COVID-19 vaccine. Profiled with immunoSEQ multiplex PCR; TCRdb holds only in-frame clones, not every one. The table includes 160,000 or so clones, roughly nine tenths detected once. The source was peripheral blood, collected on day 0 of AZD1222 vaccination. The receptors shown here come from an adult in good health.

The J gene is TRBJ2-5, the V gene TRBV18; a possible D gene is TRBD1 (7 bases). Germline assignment: CDR1 KGHSH and CDR2 LQKENI. The CDR3 sequence is 15 residues long. Trimming shortened V by 3 bases and J by 5 bases, and 16 bases separated the two germline ends. The CDR3 loop is CASSPLLTGRETQYF. In DNA form, the CDR3 reads TGTGCCAGCTCACCCTTATTGACAGGGAGGGAGACCCAGTACTTC.

J is TRBJ2-1 and V is TRBV7-2; the D gene could be TRBD1 or TRBD2 (5 bases each). V was trimmed by 3 bases and J by 6 bases, leaving 9 bases between them. The CDR3 contains 13 residues. Germline CDR1 reads SGHTA; CDR2 reads FQGNSA. DNA of the CDR3: TGTGCCAGCAGCTTGGGGGTGGCCAATGAGCAGTTCTTC. Encoded protein: CASSLGVANEQFF.

The V gene is TRBV11-2, the J gene TRBJ1-2; no clear D gene. The V and J ends lost 5 bases and 0 bases respectively, with 10 bases between them. CDR1 is SGHAT and CDR2 is FQNNGV in the germline V gene. The CDR3 loop spans 14 amino acids. This chain's CDR3 is CASSLDGSNYGYTF. The CDR3 region has the DNA TGTGCCAGCAGCCTCGACGGATCTAACTATGGCTACACCTTC.

This chain joins TRBV28 and TRBJ2-7; D call uncertain. With 3 bases removed from V and 2 bases from J, the gap between germline ends came to 14 bases. Germline V CDR1 and CDR2: MDHEN, SYDVKM. The CDR3 is 15 residues long. The CDR3 region has the DNA TGTGCCAGCAGTTTTTCGTCCCCGGCAGCCTACGAGCAGTACTTC. Amino acid sequence: CASSFSSPAAYEQYF.

The V call is TRBV7-2, the J call TRBJ2-3, with D possibly being TRBD1 (6 bases). V was pared by 3 bases and J by 5 bases, with 12 bases between. The germline CDR1 and CDR2 sequences are SGHTA and FQGNSA. The CDR3 loop spans 14 amino acids. CDR3 nucleotides: TGTGCCAGCAGCTTGGACAGTGTTTTAGATACGCAGTATTTT. This codes for CASSLDSVLDTQYF.

The rearrangement joins TRBV6-5 to TRBJ1-1; TRBD1 matches at 8 bases. The CDR3 extends over 13 amino acids. The germline CDR1 and CDR2 sequences are MNHEY and SVGAGI. V shed 11 bases and J 8 bases; nucleotides not matched to a gene: 13. In nucleotides, the CDR3 is TGTGCCTCCCAGAGGGACAGGCGGGCAGAAGCTTTCTTT. Residues: CASQRDRRAEAFF.

This rearrangement joins TRBV9 to TRBJ1-3, with D perhaps matching TRBD1 (5 bases). Trimming cost V 4 bases and J 6 bases, with 11 bases left between them. The CDR3 has 13 residues. Germline values: CDR1 SGDLS, CDR2 YYNGEE. As DNA, the CDR3 is TGTGCCAGCAGCTACCGGGACGTAAACACCATATATTTT. Protein: CASSYRDVNTIYF.

The chain combines TRBV10-3 with TRBJ1-5; D remains ambiguous. There are 13 residues in the CDR3. CDR1 is ENHRY, CDR2 SYGVKD, per germline. The V and J ends lost 5 bases and 2 bases respectively, with 7 bases between them. In DNA, the CDR3 is TGTGCCATCAGTCCCTCGGGCAATCAGCCCCAGCATTTT. This codes for CAISPSGNQPQHF.

This clone appeared once. This sequence joins TRBV15 and TRBJ2-3; 11 bases line up with TRBD2. Germline V gene lookup returns CDR1 LNHNV and CDR2 YYDKDF (reference sequence). Trimming removed 3 bases from V and 2 bases from J; junction bases left unmatched: 7. The length of the CDR3 is 17 residues. The CDR3 region is CATSRGASGGYTDTQYF. CDR3 nucleotides: TGTGCCACCAGCAGGGGGGCTAGCGGGGGGTACACAGATACGCAGTATTTT.

The chain uses TRBV7-9 and TRBJ1-2; D unresolved. The CDR3 is 13 amino acids. Trimming took off 5 bases at V and 8 bases at J, with 15 bases between the two ends. Germline V lookup: CDR1 SEHNR, CDR2 FQNEAQ (reference sequence). The CDR3 DNA reads TGTGCCAGCAGCCCCCAGAAGTCCGGGGGCTACACCTTC. This gives the protein CASSPQKSGGYTF.

This chain uses TRBV4-3 with TRBJ1-2, with D perhaps TRBD1 (5 bases). V lost 4 bases, J lost 0 bases, and 15 bases lay in between. Germline V gene sequence: CDR1 LGHNA, CDR2 YSLEER. This CDR3 has 16 amino acids. CDR3 residues: CASSLGGRGANYGYTF. The CDR3 DNA follows: TGCGCCAGCAGCCTGGGGGGTCGGGGGGCTAACTATGGCTACACCTTC.

This chain connects TRBV30 to TRBJ1-2, with D uncertain. CDR1 GTSNPN and CDR2 SVGIG come from the germline V gene (reference sequence). The V end lost 0 bases, the J end lost 3 bases, and 8 bases lay between the germline ends. There are 13 residues in the CDR3. The CDR3 here is CAWSVASHYGYTF. For the CDR3, the DNA is TGTGCCTGGAGTGTAGCCAGTCACTATGGCTACACCTTC.

V usage is TRBV11-1 and J usage is TRBJ2-3; 8 nucleotides match TRBD2. Germline CDR1 is SGHAT and CDR2 is FQDESV (reference sequence). The length of the CDR3 is 16 residues. V shed 4 bases and J 2 bases; nucleotides not matched to a gene: 8. The CDR3 DNA is TGTGCCAGCAGCTCTCTAGCGGGCGGTAACACAGATACGCAGTATTTT. Translating it yields CASSSLAGGNTDTQYF.

V and J are TRBV10-3 and TRBJ1-2, with 8 bases identical to TRBD1. The CDR3 totals 18 residues. Per the germline V gene, CDR1 is ENHRY and CDR2 is SYGVKD. V was pared by 7 bases and J by 4 bases, with 20 bases of the junction left unmatched. The CDR3 DNA reads as TGTGCCATCACCATGGACAGGGCGGGATCCCTTCCCTTCTATGGCTACACCTTC. It encodes CAITMDRAGSLPFYGYTF.

The rearrangement links TRBV6-5 to TRBJ1-1, with D uncertain. Looked up from germline, CDR1 is MNHEY and CDR2 is SVGAGI. Trimming cost V 4 bases and J 11 bases, with 11 bases left between them. The CDR3 has 11 residues. The CDR3 coding sequence is TGTGCCAGCAGTTCCCGCCTCGAGGCTTTCTTT. The encoded protein is CASSSRLEAFF.

The chain couples TRBV6-5 to TRBJ1-1; D might be TRBD1 (6 bases). The CDR3 loop spans 16 amino acids. The ends were cut back, 2 bases at V and 1 base at J, with 14 bases in the middle. Germline loops: CDR1 MNHEY, CDR2 SVGAGI. For the CDR3, the DNA is TGTGCCAGCAGTTACGGGGCAGGGGCAGCGAACACTGAAGCTTTCTTT. Its protein product is CASSYGAGAANTEAFF.

The chain carries TRBV7-2 and TRBJ2-1; D remains unclear. Germline V gives CDR1 SGHTA, CDR2 FQGNSA. This CDR3 contains 13 residues. The V end lost 0 bases, the J end lost 3 bases, and 3 bases lay between the germline ends. CDR3 sequence reads: CASSLANYNEQFF. The DNA for the CDR3 is TGTGCCAGCAGCTTAGCAAACTACAATGAGCAGTTCTTC.

The V call is TRBV7-2, the J call TRBJ1-1; D remains unclear. In germline, CDR1 is SGHTA, CDR2 FQGNSA. Deletions cut 6 bases from V and 2 bases from J, with 16 bases between. The CDR3 consists of 15 residues. CDR3 coding DNA: TGTGCCAGCAGTCGGAGCCTTAGTGTTAACACTGAAGCTTTCTTT. This translates into CASSRSLSVNTEAFF.

The chain recombines TRBV9 with TRBJ2-2; weak D call: TRBD2 (5 bases). Germline values: CDR1 SGDLS, CDR2 YYNGEE. The CDR3 extends over 16 amino acids. V lost 0 bases, J lost 3 bases, and 12 bases lay in between. Here the CDR3 DNA reads TGTGCCAGCAGCGTAGCTCCGGGGTCCTACACCGGGGAGCTGTTTTTT. This translates into CASSVAPGSYTGELFF.

The gene calls are TRBV4-2 and TRBJ2-1; 10 bases match TRBD2. The CDR3 runs to 16 residues. The V gene's germline CDR1 is LGHNA and CDR2 YNFKEQ. Trimming at V came to 2 bases and at J to 3 bases, leaving 4 bases not matched to a gene. The CDR3 spells CASSQKTSGNYNEQFF. In nucleotides, the CDR3 is TGTGCCAGCAGCCAAAAAACTAGCGGGAACTACAATGAGCAGTTCTTC.

The chain has TRBV27 and TRBJ1-3, with unresolved D. Germline-derived CDR1 and CDR2 are MNHEY and SMNVEV (reference sequence). V was cut by 8 bases and J by 3 bases, with 20 bases left in between. This CDR3 comprises 16 residues. The CDR3: CASRGVGAGGGNTIYF. The DNA for the CDR3 is TGTGCCAGCCGCGGCGTCGGTGCGGGCGGTGGAAACACCATATATTTT.

The chain is built from TRBV6-5 and TRBJ2-7, with D hard to call. Germline-derived CDR1 and CDR2 are MNHEY and SVGAGI. V was shortened by 8 bases and J by 2 bases, with 19 bases between the two germline ends. This CDR3 has 15 residues. CDR3 amino acids: CASVPLWTTPYEQYF. The DNA of the CDR3 is TGTGCCAGCGTGCCTTTATGGACGACCCCCTACGAGCAGTACTTC.

The rearrangement links TRBV9 to TRBJ2-1; D is unclear. The V end was cut by 2 bases, the J end by 1 base, with 10 bases between. This CDR3 comprises 15 residues. CDR1 and CDR2 from the germline V gene are SGDLS and YYNGEE. CDR3 residues: CASSVRGLSYNEQFF. CDR3 coding DNA: TGTGCCAGCAGCGTGAGAGGTCTGTCCTACAATGAGCAGTTCTTC.

This clone came up once. CDR3 protein: CASSPRGESNQPQHF. For the CDR3, the DNA is TGTGCCAGCAGCCCGAGGGGGGAAAGCAATCAGCCCCAGCATTTT. The V call is TRBV9, the J call TRBJ1-5, with a tentative D call TRBD1 (6 bases). Germline CDR1 SGDLS, CDR2 YYNGEE. The CDR3 extends over 15 amino acids. V shed 4 bases and J shed 1 base, with 12 bases lying between them.

J is TRBJ2-3 and V is TRBV5-1; 11 nucleotides match TRBD2. J was trimmed by 5 bases and V by 4 bases; bases with no gene match: 6. Germline V gene data show CDR1 as SGHRS and CDR2 as YFSETQ. The CDR3 is 15 amino acids. The CDR3 sequence: CASSASGGSGDTQYF. CDR3 DNA: TGCGCCAGCAGCGCTAGCGGGGGGTCGGGAGATACGCAGTATTTT.

The V and J genes are TRBV29-1 and TRBJ2-5, with D uncertain. Trimming took off 4 bases at V and 5 bases at J, with 8 bases between the two ends. This CDR3 comprises 11 residues. CDR1 is SQVTM, CDR2 ANQGSEA, per germline. The CDR3 DNA sequence: TGCAGCGTTGTAGTGGGGGAGACCCAGTACTTC. The encoded protein is CSVVVGETQYF.

This sequence joins TRBV24-1 and TRBJ1-5, with unresolved D. Trimming pared 4 bases from V and 0 bases from J, leaving 6 bases between. Germline loops: CDR1 KGHDR, CDR2 SFDVKD. CDR3 length: 14 amino acids. CDR3 in DNA: TGTGCCACCAGTGACAGTCATAGCAATCAGCCCCAGCATTTT. Encoded protein: CATSDSHSNQPQHF.

The rearrangement links TRBV7-2 to TRBJ1-2, with D perhaps matching TRBD1 (5 bases). Germline CDR1 SGHTA, CDR2 FQGNSA. This CDR3 is 12 amino acids long. V was trimmed by 4 bases and J by 5 bases, leaving 8 bases between them. CDR3 amino acids: CASSWGDYGYTF. CDR3 coding DNA: TGTGCCAGCAGCTGGGGGGATTATGGCTACACCTTC.

V and J are TRBV3-1 (or the pseudogene TRBV3-2) and TRBJ2-1, with TRBD2 matching 7 bases. Germline V gene data show CDR1 as LGHDT and CDR2 as YNNKEL (reference sequence). Trimming took 0 bases from V and 3 from J; bases not matched to a gene: 17. This CDR3 is 20 amino acids long. Written as DNA, the CDR3 is TGTGCCAGCAGCCAAGATATCGACGTGGGGGGGAGGCAACGCTACAATGAGCAGTTCTTC. Encoded protein: CASSQDIDVGGRQRYNEQFF.

A note on this clone: Different DNA sequences within this sample yield the same CDR3. The chain uses TRBV29-1 and TRBJ1-1, with a weak D call TRBD1 (5 bases). Germline CDR1 and CDR2: SQVTM and ANQGSEA. CDR3 length: 13 residues. V was cut by 4 bases and J by 1 base, with 10 bases left in between. CDR3 bases: TGCAGCGTTGGCCAGGGCGGGAACACTGAAGCTTTCTTT. Translated: CSVGQGGNTEAFF.

The chain carries TRBV10-2 and TRBJ2-1, with D unclear. This CDR3 is built from 16 residues. CDR1 and CDR2 (germline): WSHSY, SAAADI. Trimming stripped 3 bases from V and 2 bases from J, with 14 bases between. The DNA for the CDR3 is TGCGCCAGCAGTGATGTCCTCCAACCCGCCTACAATGAGCAGTTCTTC. Translating gives CASSDVLQPAYNEQFF.